This T cell receptor beta chain was found in a study of metastatic and nonmetastatic thyroid tumors. Background on the study: Blood and tumor or nodule tissue repertoires from malignant and benign thyroid patients were compared.

TCRdb re-called the PCR reads with MiXCR. The sample has approximately 90,000 clones, about 13% seen once. Treatment of any kind had been given to no patient before thyroid surgery. This clone was recorded at least ten times. This TCR was recovered from a female donor with papillary thyroid cancer or a benign thyroid nodule (not recorded which). Some clones in this sample may be carry-over from other donors' samples. Source material: blood.

CDR3 loop: CASRRLAGSTDTQYF. The CDR3 bases are TGTGCCAGCAGAAGGTTAGCGGGGAGCACAGATACGCAGTATTTT. V usage is TRBV6-4 and J usage is TRBJ2-3, with 8 bases matching TRBD2. CDR3 length: 15 amino acids. CDR1 MRHNA and CDR2 SNTAGT come from the germline V gene. The V segment lost 6 bases and the J segment 0 bases; nucleotides outside the gene matches: 5.